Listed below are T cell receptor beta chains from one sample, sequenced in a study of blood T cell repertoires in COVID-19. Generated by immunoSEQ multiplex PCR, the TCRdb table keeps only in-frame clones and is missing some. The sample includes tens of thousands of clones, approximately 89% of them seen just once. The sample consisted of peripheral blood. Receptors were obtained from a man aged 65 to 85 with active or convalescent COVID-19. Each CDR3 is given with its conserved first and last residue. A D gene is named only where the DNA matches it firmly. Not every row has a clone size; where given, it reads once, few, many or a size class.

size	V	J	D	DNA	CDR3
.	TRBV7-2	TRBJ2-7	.	TGTGCCAGCAGCCGGTGGGCCGGCTACGAGCAGTACTTC	CASSRWAGYEQYF
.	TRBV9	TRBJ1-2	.	TGTGCCAGCAGCACAGAGACAGGCCGTGGGTATGGCTACACCTTC	CASSTETGRGYGYTF
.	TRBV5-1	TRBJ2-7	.	TGCGCCAGCAGCTTGATGCCCGCCCAGGCCCACGAGCAGTACTTC	CASSLMPAQAHEQYF
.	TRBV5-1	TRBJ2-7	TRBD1	TGCGCCAGCAGGGTGACGACAGGGGCGATAGACTACGAGCAGTACTTC	CASRVTTGAIDYEQYF
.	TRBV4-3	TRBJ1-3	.	TGCGCCAGCAGCCGTGAGAGGGGAAACACCATATATTTT	CASSRERGNTIYF
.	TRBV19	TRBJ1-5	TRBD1	TGTGCCAGTAGGCTACAGGGGGCTGGCAATCAGCCCCAGCATTTT	CASRLQGAGNQPQHF
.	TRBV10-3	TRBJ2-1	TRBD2	TGTGCCATCAGTGAGTCGATGGGGCGGGGGGCGTACAATGAGCAGTTCTTC	CAISESMGRGAYNEQFF
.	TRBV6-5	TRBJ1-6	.	TGTGCCAGCAGTTACGCGGGACCTAATTCACCCCTCCACTTT	CASSYAGPNSPLHF
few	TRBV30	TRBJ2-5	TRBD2	TGTGCCTGGAGCGGAGGACTAGCGGGGGGACAAGAGACCCAGTACTTC	CAWSGGLAGGQETQYF
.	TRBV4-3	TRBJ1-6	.	TGCGCCAGCAGCCAAAATTTAAATACCTATAATTCACCCCTCCACTTT	CASSQNLNTYNSPLHF
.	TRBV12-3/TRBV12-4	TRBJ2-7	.	TGTGCCAGCAGTTTTTTGAGACGGGACGAGCAGTACTTC	CASSFLRRDEQYF
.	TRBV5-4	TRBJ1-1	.	TGTGCCAGCAGCTTGAAGACAGTCATGAACACTGAAGCTTTCTTT	CASSLKTVMNTEAFF
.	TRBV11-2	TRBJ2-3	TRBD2	TGTGCCAGCAGCTTAGGGGTAACGGCGGGGGGGTTCTTGGATACGCAGTATTTT	CASSLGVTAGGFLDTQYF
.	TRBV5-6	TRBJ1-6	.	TGTGCCAGCAGCTCCGCCGCAGGGGTTAGCAATTCACCCCTCCACTTT	CASSSAAGVSNSPLHF
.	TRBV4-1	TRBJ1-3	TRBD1	TGCGCCAGCAGCCAAGACTCAGGGGGCTCGGGAAACACCATATATTTT	CASSQDSGGSGNTIYF
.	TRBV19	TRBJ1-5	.	TGTGCCAGTAGTATCTACAGAGAGAGGGTCGATCAGCCCCAGCATTTT	CASSIYRERVDQPQHF